This T cell receptor (beta chain) was profiled in a study of T cells in Graves' hyperthyroidism and ophthalmopathy. Study-level findings and limits: Onset of ophthalmopathy came a median roughly 6.5 months after the model predicted it.

The source material, RNA transcripts, was used to amplify TCR beta CDR3 regions. HTBI primers were used for first-round RT-PCR of the TCR CDR3. MiXCR was run by TCRdb on the multiplex PCR reads, yielding one entry per CDR3 protein. The sample has about 840,000 distinct CDR3 sequences, 38% seen once. This clonotype was recorded at least ten times. What it binds is unknown. The germline CDR1 and CDR2 sequences are SQVTM and ANQGSEA. This CDR3 contains 12 residues. V lost 2 bases, J lost 12 bases, and 14 bases lay in between. Sequenced material: blood. The sequence came from a man aged 18 to 29 with Graves' hyperthyroidism. The J gene is TRBJ1-5, the V gene TRBV29-1, with D maybe TRBD1 (6 bases). In DNA, the CDR3 is TGCAGCGTTGAATGGGGGCAGGGTCTCCAGCATTTT. As protein: CSVEWGQGLQHF.